This T cell receptor (beta chain) was captured by sequencing in a study of T-cell memory formation after mild COVID-19. This CDR3 has 13 amino acids. The germline CDR1 and CDR2 sequences are SGDLS and YYNGEE. The V and J ends lost 2 bases and 2 bases respectively, with 7 bases between them. TCRdb ran MiXCR on the 5' RACE reads and lists one entry per CDR3 protein. The sample has approximately 580,000 distinct CDR3 sequences; roughly 22% are singletons. This clonotype appeared a few times. The origin of this receptor is an adult woman who had mild COVID-19 (a few samples of this study predate the infection). Cell type and time point are not known. The chain employs TRBV9 and TRBJ2-5; D gene ambiguous. The sequenced sample was PBMCs or a T cell subset sorted from them (not recorded which). DNA of the CDR3: TGTGCCAGCAGCGTTTCGGCTCAAGAGACCCAGTACTTC. Its protein product is CASSVSAQETQYF.